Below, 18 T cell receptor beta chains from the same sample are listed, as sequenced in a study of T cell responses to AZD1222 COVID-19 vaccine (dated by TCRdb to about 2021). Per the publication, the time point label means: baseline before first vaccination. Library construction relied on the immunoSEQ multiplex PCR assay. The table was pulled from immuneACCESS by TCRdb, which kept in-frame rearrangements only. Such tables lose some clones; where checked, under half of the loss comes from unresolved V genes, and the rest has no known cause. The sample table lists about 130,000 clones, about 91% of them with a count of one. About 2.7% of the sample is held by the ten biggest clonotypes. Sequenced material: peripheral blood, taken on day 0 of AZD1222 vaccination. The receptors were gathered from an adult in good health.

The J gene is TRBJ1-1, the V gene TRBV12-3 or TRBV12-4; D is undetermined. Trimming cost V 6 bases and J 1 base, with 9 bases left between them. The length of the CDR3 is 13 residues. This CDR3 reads CASSLDSNTEAFF. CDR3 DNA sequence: TGTGCCAGCAGCCTAGATTCGAACACTGAAGCTTTCTTT.

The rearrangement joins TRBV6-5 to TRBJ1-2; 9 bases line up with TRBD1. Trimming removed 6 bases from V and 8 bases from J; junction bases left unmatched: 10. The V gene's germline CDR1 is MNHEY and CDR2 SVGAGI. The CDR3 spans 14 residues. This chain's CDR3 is CASRTPGQGSGYTF. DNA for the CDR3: TGTGCCAGCAGAACACCGGGACAGGGTAGCGGCTACACCTTC.

The CDR3 bases are TGCGCCAGCAGCCTCGGTCCGGGAGTGGCCTACGAGCAGTACTTC. It is translated as CASSLGPGVAYEQYF. The V call is TRBV4-3, the J call TRBJ2-7; weak D call: TRBD2 (6 bases). Germline V gene sequence: CDR1 LGHNA, CDR2 YSLEER. There are 15 residues in the CDR3. Trimming cost V 4 bases and J 2 bases, with 15 bases left between them.

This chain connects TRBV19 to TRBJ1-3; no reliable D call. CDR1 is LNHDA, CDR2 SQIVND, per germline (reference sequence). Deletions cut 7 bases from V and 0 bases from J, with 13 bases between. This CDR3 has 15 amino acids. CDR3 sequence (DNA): TGTGCCAGTACCTCGACCGTGATCTCTGGAAACACCATATATTTT. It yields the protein CASTSTVISGNTIYF.

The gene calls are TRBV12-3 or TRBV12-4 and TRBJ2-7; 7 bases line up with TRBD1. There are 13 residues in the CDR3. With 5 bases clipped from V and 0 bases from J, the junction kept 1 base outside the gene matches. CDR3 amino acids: CASSRDSSYEQYF. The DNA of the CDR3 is TGTGCCAGCAGTCGGGACAGCTCCTACGAGCAGTACTTC.

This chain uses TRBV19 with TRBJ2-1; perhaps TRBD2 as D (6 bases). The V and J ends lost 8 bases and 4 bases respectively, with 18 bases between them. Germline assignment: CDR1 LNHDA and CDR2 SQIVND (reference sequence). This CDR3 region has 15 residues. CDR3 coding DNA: TGTGCCAGTGGAACCTCAGGAGGGCGGTACAATGAGCAGTTCTTC. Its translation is CASGTSGGRYNEQFF.

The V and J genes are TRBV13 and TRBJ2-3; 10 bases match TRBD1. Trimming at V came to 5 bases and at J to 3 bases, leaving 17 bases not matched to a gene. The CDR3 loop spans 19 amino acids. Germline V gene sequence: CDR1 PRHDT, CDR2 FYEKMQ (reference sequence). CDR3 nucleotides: TGTGCCAGCAGCGGACCGGGACAGGGGATCATAAAAACTACAGATACGCAGTATTTT. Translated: CASSGPGQGIIKTTDTQYF.

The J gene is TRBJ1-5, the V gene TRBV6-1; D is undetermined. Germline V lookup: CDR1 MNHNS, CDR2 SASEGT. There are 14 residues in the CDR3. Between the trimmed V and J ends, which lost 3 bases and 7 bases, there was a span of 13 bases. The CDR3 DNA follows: TGTGCCAGCAGTGATACCCCCGGAGAGCAGCCCCAGCATTTT. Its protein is CASSDTPGEQPQHF.

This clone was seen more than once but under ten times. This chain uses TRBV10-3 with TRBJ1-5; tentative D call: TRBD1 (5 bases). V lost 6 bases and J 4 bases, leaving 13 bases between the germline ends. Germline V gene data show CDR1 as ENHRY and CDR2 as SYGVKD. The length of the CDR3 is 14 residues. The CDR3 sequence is CAISQGTDNQPQHF. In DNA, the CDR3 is TGTGCCATCAGCCAAGGGACTGATAATCAGCCCCAGCATTTT.

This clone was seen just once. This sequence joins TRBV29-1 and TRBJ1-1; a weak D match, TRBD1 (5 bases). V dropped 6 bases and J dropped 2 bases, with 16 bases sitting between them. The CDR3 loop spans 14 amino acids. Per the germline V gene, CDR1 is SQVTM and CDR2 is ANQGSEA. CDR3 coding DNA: TGCAGCGTGGATTCCGGGACGGGAAACACTGAAGCTTTCTTT. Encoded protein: CSVDSGTGNTEAFF.

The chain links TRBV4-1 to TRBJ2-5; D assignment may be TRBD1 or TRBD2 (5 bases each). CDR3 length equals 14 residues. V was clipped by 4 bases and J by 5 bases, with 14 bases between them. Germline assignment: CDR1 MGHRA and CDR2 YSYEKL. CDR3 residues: CASSPVSGRETQYF. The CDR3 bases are TGCGCCAGCAGCCCAGTTTCGGGGCGCGAGACCCAGTACTTC.

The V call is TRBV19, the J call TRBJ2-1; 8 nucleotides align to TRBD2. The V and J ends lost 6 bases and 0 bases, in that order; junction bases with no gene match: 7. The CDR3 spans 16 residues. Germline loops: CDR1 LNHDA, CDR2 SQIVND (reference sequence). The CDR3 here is CASRVAGTSSYNEQFF. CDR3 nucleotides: TGTGCCAGTAGGGTAGCGGGAACGAGCTCCTACAATGAGCAGTTCTTC. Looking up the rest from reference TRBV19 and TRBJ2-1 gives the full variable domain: DGGITQSPKYLFRKEGQNVTLSCEQNLNHDAMYWYRQDPGQGLRLIYYSQIVNDFQKGDIAEGYSVSREKKESFPLTVTSAQKNPTAFYLCASRVAGTSSYNEQFFGPGTRLTVL.

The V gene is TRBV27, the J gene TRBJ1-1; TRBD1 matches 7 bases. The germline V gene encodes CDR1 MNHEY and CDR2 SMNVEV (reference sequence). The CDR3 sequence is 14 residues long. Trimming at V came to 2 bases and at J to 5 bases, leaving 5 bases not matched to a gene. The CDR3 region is CASSLRQGGTEAFF. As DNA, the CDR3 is TGTGCCAGCAGTTTAAGACAGGGAGGGACTGAAGCTTTCTTT.

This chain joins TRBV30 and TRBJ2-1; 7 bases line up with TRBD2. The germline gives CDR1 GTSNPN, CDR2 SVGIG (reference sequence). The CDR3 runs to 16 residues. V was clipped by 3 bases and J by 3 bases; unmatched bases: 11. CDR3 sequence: CAWRDLLAKNYNEQFF. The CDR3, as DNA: TGTGCCTGGAGGGACCTACTAGCGAAAAACTACAATGAGCAGTTCTTC.

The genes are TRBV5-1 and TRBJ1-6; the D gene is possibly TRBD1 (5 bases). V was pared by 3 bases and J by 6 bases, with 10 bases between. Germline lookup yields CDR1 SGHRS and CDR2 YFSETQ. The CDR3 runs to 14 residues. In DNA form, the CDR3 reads TGCGCCAGCAGCTCCCGGGACTCTAATTCACCCCTCCACTTT. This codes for CASSSRDSNSPLHF.

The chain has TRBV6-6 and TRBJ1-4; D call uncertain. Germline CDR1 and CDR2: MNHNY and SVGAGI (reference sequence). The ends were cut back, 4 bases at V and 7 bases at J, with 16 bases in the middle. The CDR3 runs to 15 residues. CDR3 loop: CASSFTRRMGEKLFF. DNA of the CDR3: TGTGCCAGCAGTTTCACCCGACGGATGGGTGAAAAACTGTTTTTT.

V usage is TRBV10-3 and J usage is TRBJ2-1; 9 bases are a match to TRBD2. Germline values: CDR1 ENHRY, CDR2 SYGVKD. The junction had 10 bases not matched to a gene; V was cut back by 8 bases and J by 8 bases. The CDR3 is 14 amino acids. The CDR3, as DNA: TGTGCCATCTGGTCGGGCGGGAGGGCTTATGAGCAGTTCTTC. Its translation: CAIWSGGRAYEQFF.

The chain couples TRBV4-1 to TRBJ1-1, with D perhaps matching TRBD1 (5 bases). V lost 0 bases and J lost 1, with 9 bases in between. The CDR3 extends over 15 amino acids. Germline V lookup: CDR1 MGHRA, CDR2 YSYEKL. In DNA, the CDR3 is TGCGCCAGCAGCCAAGATGCTCAGGGGAACACTGAAGCTTTCTTT. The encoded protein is CASSQDAQGNTEAFF.